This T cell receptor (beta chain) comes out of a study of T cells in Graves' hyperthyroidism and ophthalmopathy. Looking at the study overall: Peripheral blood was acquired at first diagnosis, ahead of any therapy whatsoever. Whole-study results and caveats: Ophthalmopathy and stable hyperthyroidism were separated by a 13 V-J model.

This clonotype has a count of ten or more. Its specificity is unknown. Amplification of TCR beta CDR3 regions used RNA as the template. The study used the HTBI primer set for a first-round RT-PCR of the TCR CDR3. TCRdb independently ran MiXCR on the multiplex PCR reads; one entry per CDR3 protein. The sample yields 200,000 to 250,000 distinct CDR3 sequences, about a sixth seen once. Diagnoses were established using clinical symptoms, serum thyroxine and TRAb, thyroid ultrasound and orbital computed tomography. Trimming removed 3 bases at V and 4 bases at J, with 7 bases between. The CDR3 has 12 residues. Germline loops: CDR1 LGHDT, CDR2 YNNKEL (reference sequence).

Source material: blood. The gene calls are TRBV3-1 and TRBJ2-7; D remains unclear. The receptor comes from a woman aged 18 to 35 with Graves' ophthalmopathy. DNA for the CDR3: TGTGCCAGCAGCCAGGAAATGTACGAGCAGTACTTC. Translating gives CASSQEMYEQYF.